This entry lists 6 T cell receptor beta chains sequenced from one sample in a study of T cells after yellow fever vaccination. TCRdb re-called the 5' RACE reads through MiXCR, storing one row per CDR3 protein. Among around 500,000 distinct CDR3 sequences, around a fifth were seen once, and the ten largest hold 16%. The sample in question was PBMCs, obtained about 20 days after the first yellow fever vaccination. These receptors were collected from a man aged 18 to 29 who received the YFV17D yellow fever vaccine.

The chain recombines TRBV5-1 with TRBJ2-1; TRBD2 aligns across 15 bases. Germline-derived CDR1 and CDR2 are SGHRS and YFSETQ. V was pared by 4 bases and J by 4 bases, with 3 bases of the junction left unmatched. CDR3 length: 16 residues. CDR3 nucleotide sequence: TGCGCCAGCAGCCCGGGACTAGCGGGGGGATACAATGAGCAGTTCTTC. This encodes CASSPGLAGGYNEQFF.

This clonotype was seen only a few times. CDR3 region: CASSWDTTSTDTQYF. CDR3 nucleotide sequence: TGTGCCAGCAGTTGGGACACCACGAGCACAGATACGCAGTATTTT. The chain recombines TRBV12-3 or TRBV12-4 with TRBJ2-3; a weak D match, TRBD1 (6 bases). Trimming took 4 bases from V and 0 from J, leaving 11 bases between them. The CDR3 has 15 amino acids.

This CDR3 is CASSTTGGMNTEAFF. DNA for the CDR3: TGTGCCAGCAGTACGACAGGGGGAATGAACACTGAAGCTTTCTTT. The chain links TRBV28 to TRBJ1-1, with TRBD1 matching 9 bases. V dropped 5 bases and J dropped 0; count of bases not matched to a gene: 4. Germline values: CDR1 MDHEN, CDR2 SYDVKM. This CDR3 has 15 residues. Together with reference TRBV28 and TRBJ1-1, the CDR3 gives the full variable domain: DVKVTQSSRYLVKRTGEKVFLECVQDMDHENMFWYRQDPGLGLRLIYFSYDVKMKEKGDIPEGYSVSREKKERFSLILESASTNQTSMYLCASSTTGGMNTEAFFGQGTRLTVV.

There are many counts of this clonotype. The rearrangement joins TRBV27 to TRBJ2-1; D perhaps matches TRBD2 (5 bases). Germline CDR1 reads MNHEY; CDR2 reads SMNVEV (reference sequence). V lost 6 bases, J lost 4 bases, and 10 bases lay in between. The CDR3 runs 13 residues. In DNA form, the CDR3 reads TGTGCCAGCAGGGCCACTAGGTACAATGAGCAGTTCTTC. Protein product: CASRATRYNEQFF.

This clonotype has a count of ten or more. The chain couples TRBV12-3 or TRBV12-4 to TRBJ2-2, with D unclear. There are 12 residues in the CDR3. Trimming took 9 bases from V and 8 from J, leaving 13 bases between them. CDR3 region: CASPGFSGELFF. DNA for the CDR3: TGTGCCAGTCCCGGATTTTCTGGGGAGCTGTTTTTT.

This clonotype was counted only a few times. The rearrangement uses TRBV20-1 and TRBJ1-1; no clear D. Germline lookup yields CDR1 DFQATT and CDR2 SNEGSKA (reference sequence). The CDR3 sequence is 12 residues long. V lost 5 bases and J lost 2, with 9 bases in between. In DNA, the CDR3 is TGCAGTGCTCCCCACCCAAACACTGAAGCTTTCTTT. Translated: CSAPHPNTEAFF.